Each of the 4 T cell receptor beta chains below was sequenced from the same sample in a study of cytomegalovirus exposure and HLA in healthy donors. Amplification used 60 Vbeta primers and 13 Jbeta primers. The protocol was immunoSEQ multiplex PCR, while the TCRdb copy is restricted to in-frame clones and leaves out a portion. The table includes more than 95,000 clones, 77% detected once. The material sequenced was PBMCs. Receptor source: a middle-aged woman in good health and CMV-seropositive.

This chain uses TRBV6-6 with TRBJ2-7; D is ambiguous. CDR3 length: 11 residues. Germline assignment: CDR1 MNHNY and CDR2 SVGAGI (reference sequence). The germline V and J ends were trimmed by 5 bases and 7 bases, with 9 bases remaining between them. This chain's CDR3 is CASSLSGEQYF. As DNA, the CDR3 is TGTGCCAGCAGTCTGTCCGGGGAGCAGTACTTC.

The chain couples TRBV5-1 to TRBJ2-2; 9 bases line up with TRBD2. This CDR3 comprises 16 residues. J lost 1 base, V lost 4 bases, and 5 bases had no gene match. The germline gives CDR1 SGHRS, CDR2 YFSETQ. CDR3 in amino acids: CASSRSGSRNTGELFF. CDR3 nucleotide sequence: TGCGCCAGCAGCCGTAGCGGGAGTAGGAACACCGGGGAGCTGTTTTTT.

This chain uses TRBV5-4 with TRBJ2-1, with a tentative D call TRBD2 (5 bases). The ends were cut back, 0 bases at V and 6 bases at J, with 10 bases in the middle. CDR3 size: 14 residues. Germline CDR1 SGHNT, CDR2 YYREEE (reference sequence). CDR3 DNA: TGTGCCAGCAGCTTGGGGCCAGCGGCCAATGAGCAGTTCTTC. Amino acid sequence: CASSLGPAANEQFF.

The chain links TRBV21-1 to TRBJ2-6; the table gives TRBD2 as D, unverified against the DNA. TRBV21-1 is a pseudogene. This CDR3 spans 19 amino acids. The CDR3 reads CASSSQALAGVPGANVLTF. The CDR3 region has the DNA TGTGCCAGCAGCTCCCAGGCACTAGCGGGAGTACCTGGGGCCAACGTCCTGACTTTC.